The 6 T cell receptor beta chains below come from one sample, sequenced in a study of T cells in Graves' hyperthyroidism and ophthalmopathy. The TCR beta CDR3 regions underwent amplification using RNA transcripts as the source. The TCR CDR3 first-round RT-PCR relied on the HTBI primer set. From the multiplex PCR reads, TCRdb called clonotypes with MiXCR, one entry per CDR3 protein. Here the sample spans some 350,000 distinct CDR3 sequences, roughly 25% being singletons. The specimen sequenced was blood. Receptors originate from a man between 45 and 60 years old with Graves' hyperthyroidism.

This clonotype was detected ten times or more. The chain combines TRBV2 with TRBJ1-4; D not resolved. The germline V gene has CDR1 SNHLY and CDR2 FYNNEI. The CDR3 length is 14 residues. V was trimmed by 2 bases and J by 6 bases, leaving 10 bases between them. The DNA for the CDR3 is TGTGCCAGCAGTGAAATGGATGGTGATGAAAAACTGTTTTTT. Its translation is CASSEMDGDEKLFF.

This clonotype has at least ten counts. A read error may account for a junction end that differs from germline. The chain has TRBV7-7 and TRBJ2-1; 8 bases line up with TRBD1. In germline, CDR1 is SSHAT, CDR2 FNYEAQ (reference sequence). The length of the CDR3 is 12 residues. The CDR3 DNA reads TGTGCTAGCAGCACACAGGGGGGTGAGCAGTTCTTC. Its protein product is CASSTQGGEQFF.

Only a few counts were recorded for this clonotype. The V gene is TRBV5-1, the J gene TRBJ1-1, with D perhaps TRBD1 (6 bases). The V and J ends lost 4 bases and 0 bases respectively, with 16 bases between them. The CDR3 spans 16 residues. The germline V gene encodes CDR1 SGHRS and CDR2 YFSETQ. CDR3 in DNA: TGCGCCAGCAGCCCGGATGGGGGGGGCATGAACACTGAAGCTTTCTTT. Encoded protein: CASSPDGGGMNTEAFF. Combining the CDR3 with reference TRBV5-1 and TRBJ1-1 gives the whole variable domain KAGVTQTPRYLIKTRGQQVTLSCSPISGHRSVSWYQQTPGQGLQFLFEYFSETQRNKGNFPGRFSGRQFSNSRSEMNVSTLELGDSALYLCASSPDGGGMNTEAFFGQGTRLTVV.

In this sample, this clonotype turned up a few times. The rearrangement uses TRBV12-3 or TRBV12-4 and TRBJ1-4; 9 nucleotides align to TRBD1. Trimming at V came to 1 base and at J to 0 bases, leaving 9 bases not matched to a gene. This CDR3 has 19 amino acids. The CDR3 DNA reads TGTGCCAGCAGTTTAGGCCCGGGACAGGGAAAGACAACTAATGAAAAACTGTTTTTT. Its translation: CASSLGPGQGKTTNEKLFF.

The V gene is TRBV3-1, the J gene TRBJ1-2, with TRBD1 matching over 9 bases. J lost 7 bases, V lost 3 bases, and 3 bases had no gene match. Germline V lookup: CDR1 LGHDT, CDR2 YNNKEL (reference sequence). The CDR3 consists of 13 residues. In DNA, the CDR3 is TGTGCCAGCAGCCAGGGACAGGGTTTTGGCTACACCTTC. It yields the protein CASSQGQGFGYTF.

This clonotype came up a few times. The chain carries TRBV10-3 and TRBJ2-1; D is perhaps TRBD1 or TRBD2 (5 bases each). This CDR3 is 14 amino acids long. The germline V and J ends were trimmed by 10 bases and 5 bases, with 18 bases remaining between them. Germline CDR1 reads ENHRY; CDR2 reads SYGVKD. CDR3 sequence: CATGPSSGHNEQFF. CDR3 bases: TGTGCCACCGGACCTAGCTCAGGGCACAATGAGCAGTTCTTC.